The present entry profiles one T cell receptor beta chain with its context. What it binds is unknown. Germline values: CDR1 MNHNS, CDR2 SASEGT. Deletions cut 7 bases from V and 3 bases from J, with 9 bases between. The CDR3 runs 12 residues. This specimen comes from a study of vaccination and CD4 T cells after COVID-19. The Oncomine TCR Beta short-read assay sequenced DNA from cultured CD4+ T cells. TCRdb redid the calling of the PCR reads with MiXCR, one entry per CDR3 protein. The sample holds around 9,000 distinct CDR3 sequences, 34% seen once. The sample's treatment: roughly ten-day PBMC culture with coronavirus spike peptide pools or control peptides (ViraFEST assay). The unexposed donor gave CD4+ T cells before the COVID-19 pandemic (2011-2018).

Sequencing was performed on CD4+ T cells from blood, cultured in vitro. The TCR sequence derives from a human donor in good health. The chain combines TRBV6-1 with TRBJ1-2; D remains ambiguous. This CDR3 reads CASNSRDYGYTF. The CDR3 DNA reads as TGTGCCAGCAATTCCCGGGACTATGGCTACACCTTC.